What follows are 25 T cell receptor beta chains derived from one specimen sequenced in a study of cytomegalovirus exposure and HLA in healthy donors. The PCR contained 60 Vbeta and 13 Jbeta primers. Clones were read by immunoSEQ multiplex PCR, and TCRdb kept only the in-frame ones, dropping some. This sample's clone table lists tens of thousands of clones. Sequences were obtained from PBMCs. The receptors shown here come from a woman aged 40 to 55 in good health and CMV-seropositive.

The rearrangement uses TRBV28 and TRBJ1-2, with D tentatively TRBD1 (6 bases). The CDR3 runs 12 residues. V was trimmed by 6 bases and J by 4 bases, leaving 9 bases between them. Germline V gives CDR1 MDHEN, CDR2 SYDVKM. The CDR3 DNA reads as TGTGCCAGCAGCCTAGGGGGCTATGGCTACACCTTC. As protein: CASSLGGYGYTF.

Of note for this clone: Mismatch with germline at one junction end may stem from a read error. This chain connects TRBV19 to TRBJ2-2; 7 bases fit TRBD2. Germline V gene lookup returns CDR1 LNHDA and CDR2 SQIVND (reference sequence). The CDR3 totals 11 residues. The CDR3 bases are TGTGCCAGTAGTCGTACGGGGGGGCTGTTTTTT. Its protein product is CASSRTGGLFF. Combining the CDR3 with reference TRBV19 and TRBJ2-2 gives the whole variable domain DGGITQSPKYLFRKEGQNVTLSCEQNLNHDAMYWYRQDPGQGLRLIYYSQIVNDFQKGDIAEGYSVSREKKESFPLTVTSAQKNPTAFYLCASSRTGGLFFGEGSRLTVL.

The chain links TRBV6-5 to TRBJ2-1; 9 nucleotides match TRBD2. Germline V lookup: CDR1 MNHEY, CDR2 SVGAGI. After removal of 6 bases from V and 0 bases from J, the junction contained 3 bases not matched to a gene. This CDR3 region has 15 residues. As DNA, the CDR3 is TGTGCCAGCAGGCGGGGGGGGAGCTCCTACAATGAGCAGTTCTTC. It translates to CASRRGGSSYNEQFF.

CDR3 in DNA: TGTGCCAGCAGTGTAGCGGGGGGGCGGAATGAGCAGTTCTTC. This encodes CASSVAGGRNEQFF. The chain has TRBV6-4 and TRBJ2-1; 11 bases match TRBD2. The CDR3 runs to 14 residues. Trimming removed 4 bases from V and 7 bases from J; junction bases left unmatched: 3. The germline V gene has CDR1 MRHNA and CDR2 SNTAGT.

The chain has TRBV4-3 and TRBJ2-5; 8 bases are shared with TRBD1. V lost 1 base to trimming and J lost 1 base; unmatched junction nucleotides: 2. This CDR3 spans 15 amino acids. Per germline, CDR1 LGHNA and CDR2 YSLEER. CDR3 in amino acids: CASSQGQGSQETQYF. The CDR3 region has the DNA TGCGCCAGCAGCCAAGGACAGGGGAGCCAAGAGACCCAGTACTTC.

The chain joins TRBV5-1 to TRBJ1-6; tentative D call: TRBD1 (6 bases). CDR1 is SGHRS and CDR2 is YFSETQ in the germline V gene. The CDR3 is 16 residues long. V was shortened by 0 bases and J by 5 bases, with 12 bases between the two germline ends. CDR3: CASSLAGWTDNSPLHF. The CDR3 nucleotides read TGCGCCAGCAGCTTGGCCGGATGGACAGATAATTCACCCCTCCACTTT.

The J gene is TRBJ1-1, the V gene TRBV19; D gene unclear. In germline, CDR1 is LNHDA, CDR2 SQIVND (reference sequence). The V end lost 8 bases, the J end lost 4 bases, and 8 bases lay between the germline ends. There are 11 residues in the CDR3. This chain's CDR3 is CASEGPTEAFF. Written as DNA, the CDR3 is TGTGCCAGTGAGGGTCCCACTGAAGCTTTCTTT.

The chain uses TRBV6-1 and TRBJ2-7; 10 nucleotides line up with TRBD1. V trimming: 0 bases; J trimming: 3 bases; junction bases outside the gene matches: 5. Germline V gives CDR1 MNHNS, CDR2 SASEGT. The CDR3 extends over 16 amino acids. CDR3 region: CASSEATGQGYYEQYF. The CDR3 region has the DNA TGTGCCAGCAGTGAAGCCACGGGACAGGGGTACTACGAGCAGTACTTC.

The chain recombines TRBV5-1 with TRBJ1-5, with 7 bases fitting TRBD1. Germline CDR1 reads SGHRS; CDR2 reads YFSETQ. The CDR3 is 15 residues long. J lost 7 bases, V lost 0 bases, and 7 bases had no gene match. This CDR3 reads CASSLERGPGQPQHF. CDR3 DNA: TGCGCCAGCAGCTTGGAGAGGGGGCCGGGGCAGCCCCAGCATTTT.

This sequence joins TRBV5-6 and TRBJ1-1; D is possibly TRBD1 (5 bases). This CDR3 is built from 15 residues. The V gene lost 1 base and the J gene lost 5 bases, with 15 bases spanning the gap. Germline V lookup: CDR1 SGHDT, CDR2 YYEEEE. The CDR3 loop reads CASSLLQGVQTEAFF. CDR3 nucleotides: TGTGCCAGCAGCTTGTTGCAGGGCGTTCAGACTGAAGCTTTCTTT.

The chain has TRBV9 and TRBJ1-3, with a weak D call TRBD1 (5 bases). This CDR3 contains 14 residues. Germline values: CDR1 SGDLS, CDR2 YYNGEE. The ends were cut back, 0 bases at V and 8 bases at J, with 12 bases in the middle. CDR3 amino acids: CASSVAAGRDTIYF. The CDR3 DNA sequence: TGTGCCAGCAGCGTAGCCGCAGGGAGGGACACCATATATTTT. The variable domain in full, with the rest retrieved from reference TRBV9 and TRBJ1-3, is DSGVTQTPKHLITATGQRVTLRCSPRSGDLSVYWYQQSLDQGLQFLIQYYNGEERAKGNILERFSAQQFPDLHSELNLSSLELGDSALYFCASSVAAGRDTIYFGEGSWLTVV.

This sequence joins TRBV4-2 and TRBJ1-1; D is unresolved. CDR3 size: 17 residues. Germline V lookup: CDR1 LGHNA, CDR2 YNFKEQ. The V end lost 4 bases, the J end lost 0 bases, and 18 bases lay between the germline ends. The CDR3 reads CASSPQAGWGVNTEAFF. CDR3 DNA sequence: TGTGCCAGCAGCCCTCAGGCAGGTTGGGGAGTGAACACTGAAGCTTTCTTT.

This sequence joins TRBV28 and TRBJ1-5, with 9 positions matching TRBD1. Germline assignment: CDR1 MDHEN and CDR2 SYDVKM. V lost 3 bases and J lost 3; bases outside the gene matches: 3. The CDR3 covers 15 residues. The CDR3 region has the DNA TGTGCCAGCAGTTTCGGGACAGGGAACAATCAGCCCCAGCATTTT. The encoded protein is CASSFGTGNNQPQHF.

The chain uses TRBV5-1 and TRBJ2-7; 8 nucleotides match TRBD1. Germline-derived CDR1 and CDR2 are SGHRS and YFSETQ. The CDR3 runs 14 residues. Trimming removed 7 bases from V and 5 bases from J; junction bases left unmatched: 11. This chain's CDR3 is CASSGRDRLNEQYF. CDR3 nucleotide sequence: TGCGCCAGCTCCGGTCGGGACAGGTTGAACGAGCAGTACTTC.

The J gene is TRBJ2-3, the V gene TRBV28; perhaps TRBD2 as D (7 bases). CDR3 length: 14 residues. From germline, CDR1 is MDHEN and CDR2 SYDVKM. V was clipped by 6 bases and J by 1 base, with 11 bases between them. The CDR3 protein is CASSLGGRTDTQYF. Written as DNA, the CDR3 is TGTGCCAGCAGCCTCGGGGGGCGCACAGATACGCAGTATTTT.

The chain uses TRBV5-1 and TRBJ2-2; TRBD1 matches 7 bases. The CDR3 loop spans 14 amino acids. V lost 5 bases, J lost 6 bases, and 7 bases stayed unmatched. Germline V gene sequence: CDR1 SGHRS, CDR2 YFSETQ. CDR3 sequence (DNA): TGCGCCAGCAGACCAGGGGGAATAGCCGGGGAGCTGTTTTTT. This sequence encodes CASRPGGIAGELFF.

The chain joins TRBV28 to TRBJ2-1, with a possible D match to TRBD2 (6 bases). The CDR3 sequence is 16 residues long. The germline V gene encodes CDR1 MDHEN and CDR2 SYDVKM. V was pared by 8 bases and J by 0 bases, with 17 bases between. The CDR3 DNA is TGTGCCAGCTTTGCTCCGATCGGGAGCTCCTACAATGAGCAGTTCTTC. Translation: CASFAPIGSSYNEQFF.

CDR3: CASSQGQGSYEQYF. The CDR3 DNA is TGCGCCAGCAGCCAGGGACAGGGGAGCTACGAGCAGTACTTC. The rearrangement joins TRBV4-1 to TRBJ2-7, with 10 bases fitting TRBD1. Trimming cost V 3 bases and J 3 bases; bases outside gene matches: 2. From germline, CDR1 is MGHRA and CDR2 YSYEKL. CDR3 length: 14 residues.

This chain joins TRBV29-1 and TRBJ1-1, with D possibly being TRBD1 (5 bases). The CDR3 contains 12 residues. Germline V CDR1 and CDR2: SQVTM, ANQGSEA. V was pared by 6 bases and J by 1 base, with 9 bases between. For the CDR3, the DNA is TGCAGCGTCCAAACAGGGAACACTGAAGCTTTCTTT. This codes for CSVQTGNTEAFF.

V and J are TRBV28 and TRBJ2-3; 15 bases are shared with TRBD2. CDR3 size: 17 residues. Trimming removed 5 bases from V and 1 base from J; junction bases left unmatched: 4. Germline CDR1 MDHEN, CDR2 SYDVKM. CDR3 region: CASSRTSGGVGTDTQYF. In nucleotides, the CDR3 is TGTGCCAGCAGTCGGACTAGCGGGGGGGTGGGCACAGATACGCAGTATTTT.

The V and J genes are TRBV11-2 and TRBJ1-1, with D uncertain. Germline V gene data show CDR1 as SGHAT and CDR2 as FQNNGV. The length of the CDR3 is 16 residues. The V end was cut by 0 bases, the J end by 2 bases, with 13 bases between. The CDR3 reads CASSLDRRQLNTEAFF. CDR3 bases: TGTGCCAGCAGCTTAGATCGGCGGCAGCTAAACACTGAAGCTTTCTTT.

This chain links TRBV21-1 with TRBJ2-5; TRBD2 reflects the table's D call only, with no check against the DNA. TRBV21-1 is termed a pseudogene. The length of the CDR3 is 13 residues. DNA of the CDR3: TGTGCCAGCAGCAAGGAGTCCCAAGAGACCCAGTACTTC. Residues: CASSKESQETQYF.

The CDR3 DNA sequence: TGTGCCAGCAGCGAGGCGGGGACTAACTATGGCTACACCTTC. This sequence encodes CASSEAGTNYGYTF. This chain links TRBV9 with TRBJ1-2; D is unclear. From germline, CDR1 is SGDLS and CDR2 YYNGEE. Between the trimmed V and J ends, which lost 3 bases and 0 bases, there was a span of 9 bases. This CDR3 is 14 amino acids long. Together with reference TRBV9 and TRBJ1-2, the CDR3 gives the full variable domain: DSGVTQTPKHLITATGQRVTLRCSPRSGDLSVYWYQQSLDQGLQFLIQYYNGEERAKGNILERFSAQQFPDLHSELNLSSLELGDSALYFCASSEAGTNYGYTFGSGTRLTVV.

J is TRBJ1-1 and V is TRBV27; D gene uncertain. V was cut by 4 bases and J by 1 base, with 10 bases left in between. This CDR3 is built from 14 residues. Germline assignment: CDR1 MNHEY and CDR2 SMNVEV (reference sequence). The CDR3 DNA reads as TGTGCCAGCAGTTCCCCGGTGAAGAACACTGAAGCTTTCTTT. The encoded protein is CASSSPVKNTEAFF.

This rearrangement joins TRBV7-2 to TRBJ1-1; no clear D. Trimming took off 0 bases at V and 6 bases at J, with 8 bases between the two ends. CDR1 SGHTA and CDR2 FQGNSA come from the germline V gene. The CDR3 contains 13 residues. The CDR3 sequence is CASSLAPVAEAFF. The CDR3 DNA is TGTGCCAGCAGCTTAGCACCGGTGGCTGAAGCTTTCTTT.